Listed below are T cell receptor beta chains from one sample, sequenced in a study of cytomegalovirus exposure and HLA in healthy donors. Method: immunoSEQ multiplex PCR; TCRdb's copy keeps in-frame clones and lacks some. The data contain some 90,000 clones, 60% to 80% of them seen just once; the ten biggest clones take up nearly 6%. The sequenced material came from PBMCs. The receptors shown here come from a female donor in good health and CMV-seronegative. Each CDR3 is given with its conserved first and last residue. D genes are given only for firm matches. Only some rows state a clone size, as once, few, many or a class for expanded clones.

J gene	clone size	CDR3 length	V gene	D gene	CDR3 protein	CDR3 DNA
TRBJ1-4	few	12	TRBV19	.	CASRRRGEKLFF	TGTGCCAGTAGACGCAGGGGTGAAAAACTGTTTTTT
TRBJ2-3	.	17	TRBV5-6	TRBD2	CASSLVGTSGGPDTQYF	TGTGCCAGCAGCTTGGTGGGGACTAGCGGGGGCCCAGATACGCAGTATTTT
TRBJ2-5	.	17	TRBV5-6	TRBD2	CASSLRASGRAGETQYF	TGTGCCAGCAGCTTGAGGGCTAGCGGGAGGGCCGGAGAGACCCAGTACTTC
TRBJ2-3	.	15	TRBV5-8	TRBD1	CASSLTGGNTDTQYF	TGTGCCAGCAGCCTGACAGGGGGTAACACAGATACGCAGTATTTT
TRBJ1-1	.	13	TRBV7-9	.	CASSLRGNTEAFF	TGTGCCAGCAGCTTAAGAGGGAACACTGAAGCTTTCTTT
TRBJ1-2	.	18	TRBV4-2	TRBD1	CASSPRGTGGFRSGGYTF	TGTGCCAGCAGCCCCCGCGGGACAGGGGGCTTCAGGAGTGGTGGCTACACCTTC
TRBJ2-2	.	17	TRBV4-2	TRBD2	CASSQPGGGLNTGELFF	TGTGCCAGCAGCCAGCCGGGAGGGGGATTAAACACCGGGGAGCTGTTTTTT
TRBJ2-5	.	13	TRBV4-2	TRBD2	CASSEGLSETQYF	TGTGCCAGCAGCGAGGGACTATCAGAGACCCAGTACTTC
TRBJ1-6	.	14	TRBV18	.	CASSGDSYNSPLHF	TGTGCCAGCTCAGGGGACTCCTATAATTCCCCCCTCCACTTT
TRBJ2-3	few	15	TRBV6-4	TRBD2	CASSLAGKITDTQYF	TGTGCCAGCAGTCTAGCGGGGAAGATCACAGATACGCAGTATTTT
TRBJ2-3	.	17	TRBV15	.	CATSRDMVNQGRDTQYF	TGTGCCACCAGCAGAGATATGGTCAATCAGGGGCGGGATACGCAGTATTTT
TRBJ2-6	.	18	TRBV7-2	TRBD1	CASSRGGGLGSGANVLTF	TGTGCCAGCAGTCGAGGGGGCGGCCTGGGCTCTGGGGCCAACGTCCTGACTTTC
TRBJ1-6	.	14	TRBV15	.	CATSRQGYNSPLHF	TGTGCCACCAGCAGACAGGGTTATAATTCACCCCTCCACTTT
TRBJ2-3	.	14	TRBV5-1	TRBD2	CASSFGLETDTQYF	TGCGCCAGCAGCTTTGGACTAGAAACAGATACGCAGTATTTT
TRBJ2-1	.	17	TRBV21-1	.	CASSKQSSGGGWYEQFF	TGTGCCAGCAGCAAACAGTCTTCAGGGGGTGGGTGGTATGAGCAGTTCTTC
TRBJ2-7	.	16	TRBV15	TRBD2	CATSTTSGRPPNEQYF	TGTGCCACCAGCACGACTAGCGGGAGGCCACCTAACGAGCAGTACTTC
TRBJ2-1	.	14	TRBV6-1	TRBD1	CASRQTGSSPQQFF	TGTGCCAGCAGGCAGACAGGGTCGAGTCCTCAGCAGTTCTTC
TRBJ2-7	.	13	TRBV11-2	.	CASSLLVRLEQYF	TGTGCCAGCAGCCTCCTAGTTCGTCTCGAGCAGTACTTC
TRBJ1-4	.	15	TRBV7-9	.	CASSLGAGINEKLFF	TGTGCCAGCAGTTTAGGTGCAGGAATTAATGAAAAACTGTTTTTT
TRBJ2-3	.	15	TRBV6-5	TRBD2	CASSLSGLPTDTQYF	TGTGCCAGCAGTCTGTCGGGACTACCCACAGATACGCAGTATTTT
TRBJ1-1	.	14	TRBV4-3	.	CASSLRRVNTEAFF	TGCGCCAGCAGCCTGAGACGGGTGAACACTGAAGCTTTCTTT
TRBJ2-7	.	14	TRBV29-1	TRBD2	CSVEVAGGSYEQYF	TGCAGCGTTGAAGTTGCGGGAGGCTCCTACGAGCAGTACTTC
TRBJ2-7	.	15	TRBV19	.	CASSISGTFPYEQYF	TGTGCCAGTAGTATTTCCGGGACATTTCCCTACGAGCAGTACTTC
TRBJ1-6	.	12	TRBV30	.	CAWRDILSPLHF	TGTGCCTGGAGGGACATTCTTTCACCCCTCCACTTT
TRBJ1-1	.	11	TRBV28	.	CASRSDTEAFF	TGTGCCAGCCGGTCGGACACTGAAGCTTTCTTT
TRBJ1-6	.	14	TRBV7-9	.	CASSLVGGDSPLHF	TGTGCCAGCAGCTTAGTGGGCGGGGATTCACCCCTCCACTTT
TRBJ1-1	.	14	TRBV2	.	CASSEAGGMAEAFF	TGTGCCAGCAGTGAAGCCGGGGGGATGGCTGAAGCTTTCTTT
TRBJ2-7	.	13	TRBV6-1	TRBD1	CASRPGTDYEQYF	TGTGCCAGCAGGCCCGGGACAGACTACGAGCAGTACTTC
TRBJ1-5	few	15	TRBV10-3	TRBD1	CAIRGEQGAGQPQHF	TGTGCCATCAGGGGTGAACAGGGGGCAGGTCAGCCCCAGCATTTT
TRBJ1-5	.	18	TRBV5-1	TRBD1	CASSPGTGAGFGNQPQHF	TGCGCCAGCAGCCCCGGGACAGGCGCGGGCTTTGGCAATCAGCCCCAGCATTTT
TRBJ2-1	.	14	TRBV5-1	TRBD1	CASSLVAGGNEQFF	TGCGCCAGCAGCTTGGTGGCAGGGGGCAATGAGCAGTTCTTC
TRBJ2-2	.	17	TRBV14	TRBD2	CASSQGKTSGRTGELFF	TGTGCCAGCAGCCAAGGGAAGACTAGCGGGAGGACCGGGGAGCTGTTTTTT
TRBJ1-1	.	15	TRBV7-2	.	CASSFYGSLNTEAFF	TGTGCCAGCAGCTTTTACGGGAGCCTGAACACTGAAGCTTTCTTT
TRBJ2-1	few	14	TRBV19	TRBD1	CASTPGTGLDEQFF	TGTGCCAGTACCCCAGGGACAGGGTTAGATGAGCAGTTCTTC
TRBJ1-1	few	15	TRBV28	.	CASSPPFDTYTEAFF	TGTGCCAGCAGTCCCCCCTTTGACACCTACACTGAAGCTTTCTTT
TRBJ2-3	.	16	TRBV7-6	TRBD1	CASSSYTGVSTDTQYF	TGTGCCAGCAGCTCCTATACAGGGGTTAGCACAGATACGCAGTATTTT
TRBJ1-1	.	14	TRBV7-9	TRBD1	CAGDETGKGGEAFF	TGTGCCGGGGACGAGACAGGGAAGGGAGGAGAAGCTTTCTTT
TRBJ2-5	.	16	TRBV5-1	TRBD1	CASSGGTGGYQETQYF	TGCGCCAGCAGCGGAGGGACAGGAGGGTACCAAGAGACCCAGTACTTC
TRBJ2-7	.	15	TRBV6-6	TRBD1	CASSYRQGVSYEQYF	TGTGCCAGCAGTTACCGACAGGGGGTCTCCTACGAGCAGTACTTC
TRBJ2-2	few	14	TRBV5-4	.	CASSLDSLVGELFF	TGTGCCAGCAGCTTGGACTCCCTGGTCGGGGAGCTGTTTTTT
TRBJ1-5	.	14	TRBV7-9	.	CASSLEGWDQPQHF	TGTGCCAGCAGCTTAGAGGGGTGGGATCAGCCCCAGCATTTT
TRBJ1-5	few	12	TRBV19	TRBD1	CATTGGNQPQHF	TGTGCCACCACAGGGGGCAATCAGCCCCAGCATTTT
TRBJ1-2	.	12	TRBV6-1	.	CASSGSSYGYTF	TGTGCCAGCAGTGGAAGCTCTTATGGCTACACCTTC
TRBJ1-5	.	15	TRBV4-3	TRBD1	CASSQERGRNQPQHF	TGCGCCAGCAGCCAAGAGAGGGGGCGCAATCAGCCCCAGCATTTT
TRBJ2-5	.	16	TRBV19	.	CASKGPDRTAQETQYF	TGTGCCAGTAAAGGCCCGGACAGAACCGCCCAAGAGACCCAGTACTTC
TRBJ1-3	.	16	TRBV6-5	.	CASSYSGDPTGNTIYF	TGTGCCAGCAGTTACTCAGGAGATCCTACTGGAAACACCATATATTTT
TRBJ1-2	.	15	TRBV5-1	TRBD1	CASSLGLQGVYGYTF	TGCGCCAGCAGCTTGGGGCTCCAGGGGGTGTATGGCTACACCTTC
TRBJ1-2	.	13	TRBV11-2	.	CASSRPGIGGYTF	TGTGCCAGCAGCCGACCGGGGATCGGGGGCTACACCTTC
TRBJ1-2	.	13	TRBV29-1	.	CSVGTGWRYGYTF	TGCAGCGTTGGAACAGGGTGGAGATACGGCTACACCTTC
TRBJ2-1	.	11	TRBV20-1	TRBD2	CIALTSGREFF	TGCATTGCTCTCACTAGCGGGCGGGAGTTCTTC
TRBJ1-1	.	14	TRBV7-9	TRBD1	CASSLGQGDTEAFF	TGTGCCAGCAGCTTAGGGCAGGGGGACACTGAAGCTTTCTTT
TRBJ2-7	.	15	TRBV5-4	TRBD2	CASSHLGGTSYEQYF	TGTGCCAGCAGCCACCTGGGGGGGACCTCCTACGAGCAGTACTTC
TRBJ1-5	few	15	TRBV6-5	.	CASRSHGGSNQPQHF	TGTGCCAGCAGATCACATGGGGGGAGCAATCAGCCCCAGCATTTT
TRBJ1-1	few	10	TRBV28	.	CATSGVVAFF	TGTGCCACCTCAGGGGTGGTGGCTTTCTTT
TRBJ1-1	.	14	TRBV27	.	CASSLIGGNTEAFF	TGTGCCAGCAGTTTAATAGGGGGGAACACTGAAGCTTTCTTT
TRBJ2-3	few	15	TRBV5-1	.	CASSLEGRGTDTQYF	TGCGCCAGCAGCTTGGAAGGCAGGGGCACAGATACGCAGTATTTT
TRBJ1-1	.	14	TRBV10-3	.	CAISDPGQNTEAFF	TGTGCCATCAGTGATCCGGGACAGAACACTGAAGCTTTCTTT
TRBJ2-2	.	15	TRBV19	TRBD1	CASTATGENAGELFF	TGTGCCAGTACCGCGACAGGGGAGAATGCCGGGGAGCTGTTTTTT
TRBJ2-1	.	13	TRBV6-1	TRBD2	CASSEARELPQFF	TGTGCCAGCAGTGAAGCGCGGGAGTTGCCCCAGTTCTTC
TRBJ2-4	.	12	TRBV5-4	.	CASSSGENIQYF	TGTGCCAGCAGCTCAGGGGAAAACATTCAGTACTTC